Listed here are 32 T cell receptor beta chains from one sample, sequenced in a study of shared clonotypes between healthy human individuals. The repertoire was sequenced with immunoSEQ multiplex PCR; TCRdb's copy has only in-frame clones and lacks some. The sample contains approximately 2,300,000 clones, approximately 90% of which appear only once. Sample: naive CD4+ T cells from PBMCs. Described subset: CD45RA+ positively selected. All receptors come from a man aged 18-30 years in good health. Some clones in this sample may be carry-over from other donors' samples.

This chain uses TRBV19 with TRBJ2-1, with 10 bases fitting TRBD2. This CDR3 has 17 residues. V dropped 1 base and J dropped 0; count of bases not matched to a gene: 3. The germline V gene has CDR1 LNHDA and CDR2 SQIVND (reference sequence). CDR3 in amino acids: CASSIASGGISYNEQFF. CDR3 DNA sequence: TGTGCCAGTAGTATAGCTAGCGGGGGAATCTCCTACAATGAGCAGTTCTTC.

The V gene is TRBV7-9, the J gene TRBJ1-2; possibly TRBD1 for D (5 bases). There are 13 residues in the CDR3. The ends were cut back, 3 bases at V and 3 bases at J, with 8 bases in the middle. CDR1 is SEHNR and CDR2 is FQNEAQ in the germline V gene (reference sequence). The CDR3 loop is CASSFGTDYGYTF. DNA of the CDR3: TGTGCCAGCAGCTTTGGGACGGACTATGGCTACACCTTC.

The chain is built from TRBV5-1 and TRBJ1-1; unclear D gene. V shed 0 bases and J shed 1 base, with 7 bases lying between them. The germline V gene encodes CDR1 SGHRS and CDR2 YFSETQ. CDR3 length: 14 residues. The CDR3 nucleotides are TGCGCCAGCAGCTTGGAATTGGGGAACACTGAAGCTTTCTTT. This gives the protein CASSLELGNTEAFF.

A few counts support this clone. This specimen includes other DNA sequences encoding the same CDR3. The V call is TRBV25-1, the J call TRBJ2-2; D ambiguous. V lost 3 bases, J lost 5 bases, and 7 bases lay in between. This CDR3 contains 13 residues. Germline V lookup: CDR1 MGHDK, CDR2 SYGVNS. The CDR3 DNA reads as TGTGCCAGCAGTGACCGGGTGACCGGGGAGCTGTTTTTT. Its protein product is CASSDRVTGELFF.

For the CDR3, the DNA is TGTGCCATCACCGCAGGGGGTGGGAATGAAGCTTTCTTT. Translating it yields CAITAGGGNEAFF. The genes are TRBV10-3 and TRBJ1-1, with TRBD1 matching over 7 bases. The CDR3 is 13 amino acids. Germline V gene lookup returns CDR1 ENHRY and CDR2 SYGVKD. V trimming: 7 bases; J trimming: 7 bases; junction bases outside the gene matches: 9.

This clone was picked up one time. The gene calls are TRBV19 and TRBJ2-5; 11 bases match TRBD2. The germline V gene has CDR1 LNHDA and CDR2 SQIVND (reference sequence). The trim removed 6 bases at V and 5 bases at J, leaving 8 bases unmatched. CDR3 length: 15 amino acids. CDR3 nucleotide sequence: TGTGCCAGTAGAAACTTAGCGGGAGGGCTGGAGACCCAGTACTTC. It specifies CASRNLAGGLETQYF.

CDR3 in amino acids: CASSLGLARETGELFF. DNA for the CDR3: TGTGCCAGCAGCCTCGGACTAGCCCGTGAGACCGGGGAGCTGTTTTTT. The J gene is TRBJ2-2, the V gene TRBV7-2, with 8 bases fitting TRBD2. J gave up 5 bases and V 5 bases, and 10 bases lay outside the gene matches. The CDR3 has 16 amino acids. The germline gives CDR1 SGHTA, CDR2 FQGNSA.

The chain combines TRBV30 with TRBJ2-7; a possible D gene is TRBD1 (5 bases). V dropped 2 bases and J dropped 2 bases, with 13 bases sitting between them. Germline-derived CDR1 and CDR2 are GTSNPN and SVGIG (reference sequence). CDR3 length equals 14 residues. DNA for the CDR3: TGTGCCTGGAGTCTCTGGACAAAGACCTACGAGCAGTACTTC. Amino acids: CAWSLWTKTYEQYF.

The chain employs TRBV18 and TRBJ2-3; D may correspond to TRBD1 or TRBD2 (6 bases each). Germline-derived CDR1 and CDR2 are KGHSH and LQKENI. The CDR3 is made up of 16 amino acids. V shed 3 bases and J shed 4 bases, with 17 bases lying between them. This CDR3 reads CASSPRGTSRADTQYF. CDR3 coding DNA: TGTGCCAGCTCACCCCGGGGGACAAGTAGGGCAGATACGCAGTATTTT.

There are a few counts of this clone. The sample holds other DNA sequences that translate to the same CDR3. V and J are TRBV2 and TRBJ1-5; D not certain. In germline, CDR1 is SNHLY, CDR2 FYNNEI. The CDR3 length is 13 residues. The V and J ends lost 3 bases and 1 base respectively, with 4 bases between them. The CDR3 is CASSDLSNQPQHF. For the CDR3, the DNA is TGTGCCAGCAGTGATTTGAGCAATCAGCCCCAGCATTTT.

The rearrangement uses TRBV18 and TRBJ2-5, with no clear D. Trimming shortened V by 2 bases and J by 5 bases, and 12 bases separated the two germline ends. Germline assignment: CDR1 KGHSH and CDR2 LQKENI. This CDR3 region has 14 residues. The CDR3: CASSPGGTGETQYF. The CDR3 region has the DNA TGTGCCAGCTCACCAGGTGGCACCGGGGAGACCCAGTACTTC.

In DNA, the CDR3 is TGTGCCAGCAGCTCCCCCACCTACGAGCAGTACTTC. This codes for CASSSPTYEQYF. The chain joins TRBV7-9 to TRBJ2-7; D gene ambiguous. Germline assignment: CDR1 SEHNR and CDR2 FQNEAQ (reference sequence). Trimming pared 4 bases from V and 2 bases from J, leaving 6 bases between. The CDR3 length is 12 residues.

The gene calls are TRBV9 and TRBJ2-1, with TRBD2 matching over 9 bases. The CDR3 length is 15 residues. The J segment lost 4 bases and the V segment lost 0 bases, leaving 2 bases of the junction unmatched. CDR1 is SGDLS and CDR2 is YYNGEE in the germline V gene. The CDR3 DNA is TGTGCCAGCAGCGTAGCTAGCGGGATGTACAATGAGCAGTTCTTC. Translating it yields CASSVASGMYNEQFF.

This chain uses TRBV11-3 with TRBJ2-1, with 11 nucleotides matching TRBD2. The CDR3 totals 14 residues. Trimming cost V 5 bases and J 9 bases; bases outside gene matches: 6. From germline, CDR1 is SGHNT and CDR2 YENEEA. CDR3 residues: CASSQGLAAPEQFF. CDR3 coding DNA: TGTGCCAGCAGCCAGGGACTAGCGGCACCTGAGCAGTTCTTC.

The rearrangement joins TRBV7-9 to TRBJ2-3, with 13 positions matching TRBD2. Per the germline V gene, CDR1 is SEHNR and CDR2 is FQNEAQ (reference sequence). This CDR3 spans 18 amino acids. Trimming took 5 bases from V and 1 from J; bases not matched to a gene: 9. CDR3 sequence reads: CASSAGTSGIRGTDTQYF. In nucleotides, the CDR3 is TGTGCCAGCAGCGCCGGGACTAGCGGGATCAGGGGCACAGATACGCAGTATTTT. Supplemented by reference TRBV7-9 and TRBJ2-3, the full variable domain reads DTGVSQNPRHKITKRGQNVTFRCDPISEHNRLYWYRQTLGQGPEFLTYFQNEAQLEKSRLLSDRFSAERPKGSFSTLEIQRTEQGDSAMYLCASSAGTSGIRGTDTQYFGPGTRLTVL.

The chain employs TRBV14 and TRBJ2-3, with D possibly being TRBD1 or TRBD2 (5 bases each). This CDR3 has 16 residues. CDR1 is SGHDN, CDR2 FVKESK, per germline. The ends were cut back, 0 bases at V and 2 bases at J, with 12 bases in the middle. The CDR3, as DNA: TGTGCCAGCAGCCAAGAGTTCGGGGCCGCCACAGATACGCAGTATTTT. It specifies CASSQEFGAATDTQYF.

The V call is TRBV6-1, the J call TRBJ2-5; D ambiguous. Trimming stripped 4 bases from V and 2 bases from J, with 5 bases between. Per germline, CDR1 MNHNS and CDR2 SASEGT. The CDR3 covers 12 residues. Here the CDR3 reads CASSARQETQYF. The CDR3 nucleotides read TGTGCCAGCAGTGCACGGCAAGAGACCCAGTACTTC.

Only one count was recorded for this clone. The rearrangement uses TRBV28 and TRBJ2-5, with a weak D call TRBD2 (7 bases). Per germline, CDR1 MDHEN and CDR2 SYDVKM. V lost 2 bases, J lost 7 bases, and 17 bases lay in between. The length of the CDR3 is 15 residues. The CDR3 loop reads CASSLVGGVPRTQYF. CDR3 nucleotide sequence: TGTGCCAGCAGTTTAGTAGGGGGGGTCCCACGGACCCAGTACTTC.

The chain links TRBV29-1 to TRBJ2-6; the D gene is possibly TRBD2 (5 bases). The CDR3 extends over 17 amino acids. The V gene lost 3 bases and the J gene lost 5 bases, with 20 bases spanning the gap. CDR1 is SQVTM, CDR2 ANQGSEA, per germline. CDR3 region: CSVEAAAPGIRANVLTF. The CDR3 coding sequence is TGCAGCGTTGAGGCGGCAGCGCCGGGAATACGGGCCAACGTCCTGACTTTC.

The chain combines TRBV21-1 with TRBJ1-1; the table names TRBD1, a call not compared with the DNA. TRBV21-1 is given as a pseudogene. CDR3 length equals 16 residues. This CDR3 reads CASSQGQGESRTEAFF. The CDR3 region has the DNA TGTGCCAGCAGCCAGGGACAGGGGGAAAGTCGGACTGAAGCTTTCTTT.

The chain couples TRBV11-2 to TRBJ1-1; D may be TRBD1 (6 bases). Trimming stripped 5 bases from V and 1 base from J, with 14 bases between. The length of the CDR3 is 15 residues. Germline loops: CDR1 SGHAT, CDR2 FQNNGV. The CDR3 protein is CASSPRGRGNTEAFF. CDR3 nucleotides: TGTGCCAGCAGCCCCCGCGGCAGGGGGAACACTGAAGCTTTCTTT.

The CDR3 coding sequence is TGTGCCAGTAGTATATCCCCCCGTGGGGGGCGAGAGACCCAGTACTTC. Translated: CASSISPRGGRETQYF. V usage is TRBV19 and J usage is TRBJ2-5, with D perhaps assigned TRBD1 or TRBD2 (6 bases each). CDR3 size: 16 residues. With 2 bases removed from V and 4 bases from J, the gap between germline ends came to 17 bases. Germline V CDR1 and CDR2: LNHDA, SQIVND (reference sequence).

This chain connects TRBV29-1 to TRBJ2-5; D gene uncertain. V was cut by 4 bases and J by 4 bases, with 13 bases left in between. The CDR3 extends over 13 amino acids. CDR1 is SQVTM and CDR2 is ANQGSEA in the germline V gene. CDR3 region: CSVGARSRETQYF. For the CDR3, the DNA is TGCAGCGTTGGGGCTAGGTCTAGAGAGACCCAGTACTTC.

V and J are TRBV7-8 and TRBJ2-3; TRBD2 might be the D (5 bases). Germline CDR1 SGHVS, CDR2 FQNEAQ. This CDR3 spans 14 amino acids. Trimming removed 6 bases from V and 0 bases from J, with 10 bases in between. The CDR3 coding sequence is TGTGCCAGCAGGGCGGCGGGTAGCACAGATACGCAGTATTTT. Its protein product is CASRAAGSTDTQYF.

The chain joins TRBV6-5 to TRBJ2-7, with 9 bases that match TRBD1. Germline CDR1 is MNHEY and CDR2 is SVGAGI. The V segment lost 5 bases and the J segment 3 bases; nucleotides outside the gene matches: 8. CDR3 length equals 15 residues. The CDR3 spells CASSRSGTGHYEQYF. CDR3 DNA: TGTGCCAGCAGTCGTTCCGGGACAGGGCACTACGAGCAGTACTTC.

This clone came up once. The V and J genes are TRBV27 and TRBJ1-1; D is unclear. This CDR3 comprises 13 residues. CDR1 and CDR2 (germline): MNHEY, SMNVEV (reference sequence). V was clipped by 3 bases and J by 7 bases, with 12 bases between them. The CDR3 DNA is TGTGCCAGCAGTTTGGGCGGGAGCCTTGAAGCTTTCTTT. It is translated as CASSLGGSLEAFF.

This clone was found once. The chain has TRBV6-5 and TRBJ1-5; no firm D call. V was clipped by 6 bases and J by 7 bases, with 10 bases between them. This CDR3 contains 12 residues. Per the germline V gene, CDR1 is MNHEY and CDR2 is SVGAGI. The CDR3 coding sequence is TGTGCCAGCAGGGGCTCTGGCCAGCCCCAGCATTTT. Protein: CASRGSGQPQHF.

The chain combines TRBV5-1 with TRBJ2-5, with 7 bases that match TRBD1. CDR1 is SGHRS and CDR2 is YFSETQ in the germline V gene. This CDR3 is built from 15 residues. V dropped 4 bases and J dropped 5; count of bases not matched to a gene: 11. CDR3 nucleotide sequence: TGCGCCAGCAGCCGATGGACAGGAGAAGGGGAGACCCAGTACTTC. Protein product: CASSRWTGEGETQYF.

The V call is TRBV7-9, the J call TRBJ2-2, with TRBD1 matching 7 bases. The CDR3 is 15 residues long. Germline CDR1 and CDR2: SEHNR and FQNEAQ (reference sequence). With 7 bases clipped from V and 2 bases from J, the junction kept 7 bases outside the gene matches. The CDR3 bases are TGTGCCAGCACTGTGGACAGGAAAAACACCGGGGAGCTGTTTTTT. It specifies CASTVDRKNTGELFF.

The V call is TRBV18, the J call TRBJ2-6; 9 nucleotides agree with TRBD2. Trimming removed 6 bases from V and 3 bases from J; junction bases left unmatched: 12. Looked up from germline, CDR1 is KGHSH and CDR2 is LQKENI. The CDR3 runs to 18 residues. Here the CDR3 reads CASSPTPPSGIGANVLTF. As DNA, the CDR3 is TGTGCCAGCTCGCCCACCCCTCCTAGCGGGATTGGGGCCAACGTCCTGACTTTC.

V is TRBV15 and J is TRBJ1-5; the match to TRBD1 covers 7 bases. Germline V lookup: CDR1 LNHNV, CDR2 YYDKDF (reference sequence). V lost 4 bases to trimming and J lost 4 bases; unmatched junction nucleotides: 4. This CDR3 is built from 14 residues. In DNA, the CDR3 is TGTGCCACCAGCACAAAACAGGGGAATCAGCCCCAGCATTTT. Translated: CATSTKQGNQPQHF.

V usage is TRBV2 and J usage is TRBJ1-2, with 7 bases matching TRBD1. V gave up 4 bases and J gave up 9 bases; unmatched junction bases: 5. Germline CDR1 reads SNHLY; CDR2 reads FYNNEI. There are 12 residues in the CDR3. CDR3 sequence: CASSGQGVSYTF. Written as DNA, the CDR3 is TGTGCCAGCAGTGGACAGGGTGTTAGCTACACCTTC.